This T cell receptor beta chain was identified in a study of healthy donors' naive CD4 and CD8 T cells. The CDR3 loop spans 14 amino acids. Germline V gene lookup returns CDR1 SGHRS and CDR2 YFSETQ. V lost 6 bases and J 2 bases, leaving 15 bases between the germline ends. A linear amplification protocol produced the TCR libraries from around 0.55 ug of total RNA. In TCRdb, the reads were re-called with MiXCR into one record per CDR3 protein. The sample comprises 150,000 to 200,000 distinct CDR3 sequences, about four fifths of which are singletons, and about 2.1% rests with the top ten. The study's findings and limits: Possible naive T cell homeostatic proliferation bias remained unaddressed.

Comments on this clonotype: Its target is not known.

The V and J genes are TRBV5-1 and TRBJ2-7; TRBD2 might be the D (5 bases). This receptor was obtained from a pool of human donors in good health; the sample pools cells from several healthy donors. Material: naive CD4+ and CD8+ T cells sorted from blood, pooled from several donors. The CDR3 bases are TGCGCCAGCACCATTTTGCCGGGAACCTACGAGCAGTACTTC. This translates into CASTILPGTYEQYF.